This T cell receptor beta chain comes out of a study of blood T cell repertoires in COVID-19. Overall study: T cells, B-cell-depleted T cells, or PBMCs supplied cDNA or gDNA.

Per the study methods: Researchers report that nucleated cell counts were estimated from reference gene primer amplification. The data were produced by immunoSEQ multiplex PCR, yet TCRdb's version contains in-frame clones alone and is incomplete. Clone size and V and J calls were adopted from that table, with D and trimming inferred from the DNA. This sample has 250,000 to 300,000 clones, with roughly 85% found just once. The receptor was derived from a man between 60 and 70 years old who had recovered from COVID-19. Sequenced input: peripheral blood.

The CDR3 sequence is CATSDPSGSGRAGEQFF. DNA of the CDR3: TGTGCCACCAGTGACCCGAGTGGGAGCGGGAGGGCCGGTGAGCAGTTCTTC. V usage is TRBV24-1 and J usage is TRBJ2-1; 10 bases are a match to TRBD2. The germline gives CDR1 KGHDR, CDR2 SFDVKD. V was clipped by 4 bases and J by 9 bases; unmatched bases: 14. The CDR3 is 17 amino acids.